This T cell receptor beta chain was profiled in a study of blood T cell repertoires in COVID-19. V lost 4 bases, J lost 2 bases, and 14 bases lay in between. Germline V gives CDR1 SGDLS, CDR2 YYNGEE. This CDR3 spans 15 amino acids. Original processing notes: Amplification from reference gene primers served as the basis for estimated nucleated cell counts. TCRdb's table, derived via immunoSEQ multiplex PCR, lists solely in-frame clones and lacks some. V and J calls and clone size are given by that table; D and trimming were obtained from the DNA. The table lists 140,000 or so clones, 70% to 85% of them singletons.

The material sequenced was PBMCs or T cells enriched from blood (not recorded which). The receptor's source is a woman in her late teens or twenties who had been exposed to COVID-19. The chain joins TRBV9 to TRBJ2-3; no clear D gene. In DNA form, the CDR3 reads TGTGCCAGCAGCCAGTACCAGGCAAACACAGATACGCAGTATTTT. Residues: CASSQYQANTDTQYF.